Described below is a single T cell receptor beta chain sequence and its context. Its antigen is as yet unknown. CDR1 is MGHRA and CDR2 is YSYEKL in the germline V gene. The CDR3 extends over 18 amino acids. The ends lost 0 bases at V and 3 bases at J; junction bases unmatched: 7. Reverse transcription of all isolated RNA meant that expressed TCRB transcripts were sequenced. Assay: immunoSEQ multiplex PCR; the TCRdb copy retains only in-frame clones and omits some. This table has a few hundred thousand clones, roughly 13% appearing once. The record originates from a study of beta chain features in type 1 diabetes. Whole-study context: The examined sorted cells totaled under 120 million across samples. Findings of the study overall: Since sequencing was performed on cDNA, cells with high TCR expression could be over-represented. TCRB CDR3s from Type 1 diabetes patients were moderately but significantly shorter in all four CD4+ subsets.

Sequencing input: naive CD4+ T cells from blood. The chain links TRBV4-1 to TRBJ2-3, with 12 bases aligning to TRBD1. The clonotype was recovered from a man aged 25-40 years with type 1 diabetes. The CDR3 DNA reads as TGCGCCAGCAGCCAAGATCTCTGGGACAGGGGGCCAACAGATACGCAGTATTTT. Residues: CASSQDLWDRGPTDTQYF.